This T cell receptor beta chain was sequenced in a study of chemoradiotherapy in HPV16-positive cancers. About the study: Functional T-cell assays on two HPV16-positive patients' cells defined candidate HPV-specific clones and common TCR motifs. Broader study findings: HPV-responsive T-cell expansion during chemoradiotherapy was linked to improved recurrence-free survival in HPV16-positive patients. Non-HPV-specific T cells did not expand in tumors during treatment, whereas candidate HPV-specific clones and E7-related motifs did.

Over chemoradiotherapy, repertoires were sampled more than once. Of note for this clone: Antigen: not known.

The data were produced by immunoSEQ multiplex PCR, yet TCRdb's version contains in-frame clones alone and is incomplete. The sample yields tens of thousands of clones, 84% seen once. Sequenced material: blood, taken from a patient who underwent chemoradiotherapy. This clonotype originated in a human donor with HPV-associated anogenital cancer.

CDR3 residues: CASSSPVGGGARNEQFF. In DNA form, the CDR3 reads TGTGCCAGCAGCTCCCCCGTGGGCGGGGGGGCAAGGAATGAGCAGTTCTTC. V is TRBV7-3 and J is TRBJ2-1; 9 bases agree with TRBD2. The V segment lost 4 bases and the J segment 7 bases; nucleotides outside the gene matches: 14. The CDR3 contains 17 residues. Germline CDR1 SGHTA, CDR2 FQGTGA.